The rows below give T cell receptor beta chains drawn from one sample of a study of T cells expressing NK-cell markers. TCRdb re-called the 5' RACE reads and gives one entry per CDR3 protein, without DNA. The sample holds over 350,000 distinct CDR3 sequences. Sequenced input: blood T cells: a sorted CD56 or NKG2C T cell subset, CD4+ or CD8+ T cells, or bulk PBMC T cells (not recorded which). The source of these receptors is a woman between 50 and 59 years old in good health. Each CDR3 is given with its conserved first and last residue. Fields, in order: J gene, V gene, CDR3 protein.

TRBJ2-3 | TRBV5-1 | CASRVFTDTQYF
TRBJ2-7 | TRBV5-1 | CASSPRTGQPSPYEQYF
TRBJ2-1 | TRBV30 | CAWRSGKAYNEQFF
TRBJ2-5 | TRBV4-1 | CASSQAAQETQYF
TRBJ2-5 | TRBV5-1 | CASSLRGLEETQYF
TRBJ2-1 | TRBV12-3/TRBV12-4 | CASSQILGSDSYNEQFF
TRBJ2-2 | TRBV5-1 | CASSFPLTGDRSGELFF
TRBJ1-1 | TRBV30 | CATDTGTLNTEAFF
TRBJ2-2 | TRBV10-2 | CASSESVSTGELFF
TRBJ2-7 | TRBV10-2 | CASKETGPYEQYF
TRBJ2-1 | TRBV12-3/TRBV12-4 | CASSAREVYNEQFF
TRBJ2-1 | TRBV7-9 | CASSPTGKRSYNEQFF
TRBJ1-1 | TRBV6-1 | CASSEVVMNPEAFF
TRBJ2-6 | TRBV12-3/TRBV12-4 | CASTQSGANVLTF
TRBJ1-2 | TRBV20-1 | CSADREGLYGYTF
TRBJ2-3 | TRBV12-3/TRBV12-4 | CASSFGDSSTDTQYF
TRBJ1-5 | TRBV20-1 | CSAREGGQGARPQHF
TRBJ2-1 | TRBV12-3/TRBV12-4 | CASSPGSSYNEQFF
TRBJ1-5 | TRBV7-6 | CASSPLTRGLYQPQHF
TRBJ2-1 | TRBV27 | CASSLGGMGQWEQFF
TRBJ2-1 | TRBV7-9 | CASSLPGLADYNEQFF
TRBJ2-3 | TRBV28 | CASSLLKGFVDTQYF
TRBJ2-5 | TRBV6-1 | CASRSKQAQETQYF
TRBJ1-2 | TRBV27 | CASSSGSLGYTF
TRBJ2-7 | TRBV5-1 | CASSAGQGIHEQYF
TRBJ2-1 | TRBV10-2 | CASSESVGSGQFF
TRBJ2-1 | TRBV5-1 | CASSLLDGSRTEQFF
TRBJ2-3 | TRBV21-1 | CASSSPGFTDTQYF
TRBJ2-7 | TRBV7-8 | CASSLGQGHGYEQYF
TRBJ2-5 | TRBV29-1 | CSVEGVPQYETQYF
TRBJ2-5 | TRBV7-9 | CASSPPNDSPHFETQYF
TRBJ2-5 | TRBV7-9 | CASSLASSIETQYF
TRBJ2-5 | TRBV20-1 | CSARAPGFGGSWETQYF
TRBJ2-4 | TRBV7-2 | CASSLVYDAKNIQYF
TRBJ2-7 | TRBV4-1 | CASSQDGGRASEQYF
TRBJ2-4 | TRBV28 | CASSLSPSGNTEKNIQYF
TRBJ1-2 | TRBV5-1 | CASSLNWAAYGYTF
TRBJ2-7 | TRBV24-1 | CATRGQDSYEQYF
TRBJ2-2 | TRBV5-1 | CASSLGTGHTGELFF
TRBJ1-5 | TRBV19 | CASKRSNSNQPQHF
TRBJ2-5 | TRBV20-1 | CSARADLAGDETQYF
TRBJ2-5 | TRBV5-6 | CASSLDGNAQTQYF
TRBJ2-5 | TRBV20-1 | CSALTDSQETQYF
TRBJ2-1 | TRBV10-3 | CAISESVTSGRNSPYNEQFF
TRBJ2-1 | TRBV5-1 | CASSLGRGQGSGNEQFF
TRBJ1-3 | TRBV3-1 | CASSQVGGHTIYF
TRBJ2-4 | TRBV5-6 | CASSLGAGVAKNIQYF
TRBJ2-1 | TRBV27 | CASSLWDEQFF
TRBJ2-7 | TRBV6-5 | CASSSLGSFYEQYF
TRBJ2-3 | TRBV24-1 | CATSDLRSGRYPDTQYF
TRBJ1-2 | TRBV7-9 | CASTTGNYGYTF
TRBJ2-1 | TRBV12-3/TRBV12-4 | CASSFRAGAAPGEQFF
TRBJ2-2 | TRBV7-2 | CASSPGTSSGELFF
TRBJ2-3 | TRBV3-1 | CASSQNRAPGTSGIGTQYF
TRBJ2-7 | TRBV5-1 | CASSIGGQGTHEQYF
TRBJ2-5 | TRBV11-3 | CASSFRDSYQETQYF
TRBJ2-1 | TRBV3-1 | CASSRWNDNNEQFF
TRBJ2-3 | TRBV5-1 | CASSLAGAVSDTQYF
TRBJ2-5 | TRBV6-2/TRBV6-3 | CASSYLVGRVGTQYF
TRBJ2-1 | TRBV19 | CASSYQTTYNEQFF